The T cell receptor (beta chain) described here comes from a study of T and B cells in COVID-19 patients (dated by TCRdb to the early 2020s). Looking at the study overall: Using TRB and IGH repertoire sequencing of peripheral blood, the study characterized adaptive immunity in COVID-19 patients who had active infection or had recovered. A recovered cohort was made up of 19 patients contributing 20 samples, mostly after mild to moderate COVID-19 managed as outpatients. The recovered cohort had a median age of around 30 years, compared with 67 years in the active-infection cohort. In the active-infection cohort, about 60% of the roughly 20 patients were critically ill and required mechanical ventilation or ECMO. Of the approximately 22 patients in the active-infection cohort, about 17 had comorbidities associated with unfavorable COVID-19 outcome. Over 7 million TCR sequences were analysed in a TCR and BCR sequence repository that covered 35 to 40 patients and around 72 time points. Two patients were included in both the recovered and active cohorts because samples were available from active disease and after recovery. For the repertoire analyses, the comparison was an age-matched reference group of under 50 healthy donors who were negative for COVID-19 antibodies. As many as 9 follow-up blood samples were taken per patient, and some of the samples covered different disease stages within the same individual.

Genomic DNA extracted from blood, in amounts of roughly 250-500 ng, served as the starting material for amplifying TRB repertoires. The V end loses 6 bases and the J end loses 4 bases, and a stretch of 19 bases separates them. The CDR3 holds 15 amino acids from the cysteine to the phenylalanine. Only CDR3 DNA is held: 45 bases, read in frame from base 1. Per the germline V gene, KGHSH is the CDR1 and LQKENI is the CDR2. The sequencer was an Illumina MiSeq. TRB rearrangements were amplified by multiplex PCR with BIOMED2 TRB-A/B primer pools. Illumina-compatible adapters and 7-nucleotide sample barcodes were attached to the amplicons through two consecutive PCRs. Phusion HS II polymerase was used for all library PCRs. The amplicons were purified from gel with the NucleoSpin Gel and PCR Clean-up kit, measured on Qubit, and then pooled at roughly 4 nM. The quality of the amplicon pool was checked on an Agilent 2100 Bioanalyzer prior to Illumina next-generation sequencing. Per the authors' processing: MiXCR 3.0.8 with the default MiXCR reference library was used to annotate TRB rearrangements. Non-productive reads and sequences with fewer than 2 reads were removed, and each unique CDR3 nucleotide sequence was counted as one clone. Clonality, diversity, richness and V-J gene usage were computed in R 3.5.1. GLIPH2 was used for TCR clustering by CDR3 similarity, and generation probabilities were calculated by OLGA. GLIPH2 clusters were kept only if they contained at least four unique TCR clonotypes found in at least three individuals. In-frame beta chains were kept once TCRdb had trimmed the public reads at Q25 with fastp and called clones with MiXCR. Each entry merges the rows of one CDR3 protein and shows their most common DNA and genes. TCRdb assigned the V and J calls; the authors' analysis was not used. This sample lists several thousand distinct CDR3 sequences; around a quarter were detected once. In total, the top ten clones hold about two fifths of the sample.

Overall results and qualifications from the work: In active COVID-19, TRB repertoires were highly clonal, while at recovery, diversity and richness increased above the levels seen in healthy donors. The cohort was considered too small to assess HLA contributions to COVID-19 susceptibility or severity. TRBV/TRBJ gene usage was reported as strongly skewed in patients with COVID-19. Prospective validation of the reported TCR clusters was stated to be required before clinical use. Specific T cell subsets (CD4+/Treg/CD8+) and sorted SARS-CoV-2-responsive or tetramer+ T cells had not yet been sequenced, with those experiments still ongoing. The recovered cohort had 2,400 or so exclusive TCR clusters, including 31 low-pGen clusters. Few blood samples were available from mildly ill patients while symptoms were present, and early samples from severe cases were likewise scarce.

By sample share, this clonotype is medium-sized (0.01 to 0.1%). Its antigen target is currently unknown. Base qualities are missing; no much larger clone stands one base away. The V and J segments used are TRBV18 and TRBJ2-7; a tentative D match to TRBD2 spans 6 bases. Sequencing was performed on blood. The source of this sequence is a human donor with active COVID-19. The donor label of this sample is uncertain. The nucleotide sequence is TGTGCCAGCTCCCCTTGGGGGGACCTGGGGTACGAGCAGTACTTC. Its product reads: CASSPWGDLGYEQYF. The variable domain in full, with residues beyond the CDR3 obtained from the reference TRBV18 and TRBJ2-7 genes, is NAGVMQNPRHLVRRRGQEARLRCSPMKGHSHVYWYRQLPEEGLKFMVYLQKENIIDESGMPKERFSAEFPKEGPSILRIQQVVRGDSAAYFCASSPWGDLGYEQYFGPGTRLTVT.